This entry describes one T cell receptor beta chain. The target antigen is unknown. A sample-barcoded 5' primer and a J-beta primer mix were used in a second PCR of about 6 to 11 cycles. Every molecule of cDNA carried a tag from a template-switch adaptor with 12 random nucleotides. TCRdb fed the 5' RACE reads into MiXCR, producing one record per CDR3 protein. The data contain fewer than 950,000 distinct CDR3 sequences, roughly 40% of them singletons. The CDR3 is made up of 15 amino acids. With 6 bases clipped from V and 4 bases from J, the junction kept 8 bases outside the gene matches. The data belong to a study of blood T cells in healthy people across ages. General observations from the study: Roughly linearly, TCR beta diversity per million T cells fell as age increased.

The sample taken for sequencing was blood. This clonotype was obtained from a man aged 18 to 29 in good health. The V and J genes are TRBV12-3 or TRBV12-4 and TRBJ2-3; 9 nucleotides agree with TRBD1. CDR3 amino acids: CASRSYRGRADTQYF. CDR3 nucleotide sequence: TGTGCCAGCAGATCCTACAGGGGGCGAGCAGATACGCAGTATTTT.